This T cell receptor (beta chain) stems from a study of cytomegalovirus exposure and HLA in healthy donors. Regarding the study as a whole: HLA alleles showed associations with some 17,000 TCR beta sequences in a later analysis, at a 0.05 false discovery rate. Excluded: some indistinguishable V segments such as TRBV6-2 and TRBV6-3.

13 Jbeta primers and 60 Vbeta primers were used for the PCR. Measured with immunoSEQ multiplex PCR; TCRdb has only the in-frame clones, and not every one. The sample data list 70,000 or so clones. As concerns this clone: The antigen remains undetermined.

With 1 base clipped from V and 6 bases from J, the junction kept 4 bases outside the gene matches. Germline lookup yields CDR1 SGHVS and CDR2 FNYEAQ. This CDR3 has 15 amino acids. The specimen sequenced was PBMCs. The clonotype originates from a boy aged 5-17 years in good health and CMV-seronegative. This chain joins TRBV7-6 and TRBJ2-3; 10 bases match TRBD2. CDR3 residues: CASSLGPSGGDTQYF. CDR3 DNA: TGTGCCAGCAGCTTAGGGCCTAGCGGGGGTGATACGCAGTATTTT.